Sequencing of this T cell receptor beta chain was carried out in a study of T cells in women clearing cervical HPV infection listed by TCRdb under 2018. Background for the entire study: The cases were 20 to 25 women with histologically confirmed HPV16-related CIN3 or worse, and 2 of these cases were invasive cancers. Controls were some 26 women whose single incident HPV16 infection cleared within 12 months without precancer or cancer developing. Blood from cases was collected at the visit at which the lesion was first identified, whereas blood from controls was collected once infection was no longer detected. For cases, the median interval between lesion detection and blood sampling was around 140 days, with an interquartile range of about 85 to 220 days. Since only a few of the women had HLA typing available, the possibility that HLA type was acting as a confounder could not be ruled out. The exploratory proof-of-principle case-control study was nested within the Guanacaste HPV Natural History Study in Costa Rica and compared TCR repertoires across cervical HPV16 outcomes. Cases and controls were matched on year of sample collection and on age within five years. Median age was approximately 36 years in cases versus approximately 37 in controls, and baseline characteristics did not differ significantly. In the parent cohort, roughly 10,000 women aged 18 or older were enrolled in Guanacaste, Costa Rica, during about 1992 to 1994 and were followed for seven years. Five blinded duplicates per group were added as quality controls, giving roughly 60 samples: some 50 participants and ten or so replicates.

TCR beta CDR3 regions were amplified by multiplex PCR using the immunoSEQ assay from an average of 1200 ng genomic DNA per sample. The assay corrected primer bias using a complete synthetic TCR repertoire to establish an amplification baseline. Amplicons were sequenced on the Illumina platform. The paper's processing steps were these. Error correction of the sequences involved clustering with frequency ratios plus a modified nearest-neighbor algorithm, after which the sequences were analyzed in the immunoSEQ Analyzer using IMGT gene definitions. At each rarefaction depth, TCR richness and evenness were averaged over 20 rarefaction repeats, and samples with fewer sequences than the depth were excluded. Wilcoxon rank sum tests with FDR correction were used to compare V, D and J gene relative abundances between the groups. Blinded duplicates gave an intraclass correlation of under 97% for TCR richness and an average of around 83% across around 66 gene segments. The immuneACCESS repertoire file appears here via TCRdb, limited to in-frame rearrangements. These files lack a portion of the clones; in checked studies, under half of the deficit traces to unresolved V genes, and the cause of the others is not known. That table gives V, J and clone size, and the DNA gave D and trimming. The sample table holds some 26,000 clones. The ten largest clones take up around 3.5% of the sample.

Here is what the overall study found, with its caveats: T-cell numbers per sample were unknown, so richness differences could reflect varying T-cell content rather than repertoire biology. Random forest classifiers that combined richness and V gene abundances separated cases from controls with an estimated AUC of around 0.8. Because of the cross-sectional design, the study could not determine whether the associations came before infection or resulted from infection, and neither effector/memory subsets nor HPV-specific T cells were isolated. Lower TRBV6-7 relative abundance was observed in cases than in controls (approximately 0.1% versus 0.16%; Bonferroni P = 0.0008). CIN3+ cases had significantly higher TCR repertoire richness than controls across sequencing depths, but evenness did not differ between the groups.

From the cysteine up to the phenylalanine, the CDR3 has a length of 15 residues. Only the CDR3 bases that were read are kept: 36 of them, in frame from base 1. For this chain, trimming is 6 bases at the V end and 0 bases at the J end, and the number of junction bases without a gene match is 5. In regard to this clone: The target of this receptor is not known. Read coverage stops 3 residues before the CDR3 terminus; the germline J gene supplies the remainder.

Every participant had a single incident cervical HPV16 infection, and prevalent HPV16 infections were excluded. Cervical HPV DNA was detected with MY09/MY11 PCR, and genotyping was done with dot-blot hybridization. Roughly 15 mL of heparinized blood were centrifuged, and the buffy coat was aliquoted, frozen at -30°C, then stored at -80°C. Genomic DNA was extracted from buffy coat specimens using QIAGEN kits. Material for sequencing was blood buffy coat. The TCR was taken from a woman aged 18 to 75 with a cervical HPV16 infection that either progressed to CIN3+ or cleared (not recorded which). The V and J segments used are TRBV12-3 or TRBV12-4 and TRBJ1-5, with 7 bases in between that match TRBD1. CDR3 reads: CASRSQGDSNQPQHF. CDR3 DNA, as far as it was read: TGTGCCAGCAGGTCTCAGGGGGATAGCAATCAGCCC.